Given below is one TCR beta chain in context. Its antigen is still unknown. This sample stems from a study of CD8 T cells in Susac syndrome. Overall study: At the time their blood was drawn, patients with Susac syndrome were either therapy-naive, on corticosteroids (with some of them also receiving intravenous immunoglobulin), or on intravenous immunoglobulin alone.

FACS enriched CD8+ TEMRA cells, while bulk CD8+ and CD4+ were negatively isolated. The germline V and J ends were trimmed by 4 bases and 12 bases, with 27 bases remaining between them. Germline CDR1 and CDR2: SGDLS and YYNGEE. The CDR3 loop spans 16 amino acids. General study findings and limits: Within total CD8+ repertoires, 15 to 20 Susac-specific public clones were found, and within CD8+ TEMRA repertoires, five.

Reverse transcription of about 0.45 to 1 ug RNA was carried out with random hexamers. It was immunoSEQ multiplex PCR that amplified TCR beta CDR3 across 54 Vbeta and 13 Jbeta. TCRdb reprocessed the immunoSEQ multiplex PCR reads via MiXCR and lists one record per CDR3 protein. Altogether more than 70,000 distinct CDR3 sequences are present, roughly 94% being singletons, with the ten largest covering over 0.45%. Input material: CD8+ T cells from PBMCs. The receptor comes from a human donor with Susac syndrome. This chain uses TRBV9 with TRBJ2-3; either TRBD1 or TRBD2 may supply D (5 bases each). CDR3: CASSFRDASSTDIQYF. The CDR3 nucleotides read TGTGCCAGCAGCTTCCGGGACGCGTCTAGCACAGATATTCAGTATTTT.